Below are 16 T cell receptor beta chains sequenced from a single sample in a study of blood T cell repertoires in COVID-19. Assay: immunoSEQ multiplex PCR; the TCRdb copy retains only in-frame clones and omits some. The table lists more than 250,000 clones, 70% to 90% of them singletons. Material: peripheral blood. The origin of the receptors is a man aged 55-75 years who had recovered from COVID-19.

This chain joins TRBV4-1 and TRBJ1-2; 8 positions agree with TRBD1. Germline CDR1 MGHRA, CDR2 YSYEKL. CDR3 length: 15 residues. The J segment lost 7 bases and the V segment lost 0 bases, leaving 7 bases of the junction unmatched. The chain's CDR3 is CASSQDAGTGFGYTF. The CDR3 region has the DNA TGCGCCAGCAGCCAAGATGCCGGGACAGGCTTTGGCTACACCTTC.

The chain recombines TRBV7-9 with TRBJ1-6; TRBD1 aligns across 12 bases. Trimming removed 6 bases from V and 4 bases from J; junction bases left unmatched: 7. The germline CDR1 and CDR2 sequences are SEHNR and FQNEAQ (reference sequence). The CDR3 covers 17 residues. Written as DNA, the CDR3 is TGTGCCAGCAGGAGGGGACAGGGGGCCGCATATAATTCACCCCTCCACTTT. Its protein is CASRRGQGAAYNSPLHF.

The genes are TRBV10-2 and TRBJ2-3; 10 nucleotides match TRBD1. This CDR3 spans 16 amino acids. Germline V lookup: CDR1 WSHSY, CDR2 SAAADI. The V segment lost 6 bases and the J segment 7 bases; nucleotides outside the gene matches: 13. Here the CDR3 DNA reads TGCGCCAGCAGCAATACCCCGGGACAGGGGATTTATACGCAGTATTTT. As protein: CASSNTPGQGIYTQYF.

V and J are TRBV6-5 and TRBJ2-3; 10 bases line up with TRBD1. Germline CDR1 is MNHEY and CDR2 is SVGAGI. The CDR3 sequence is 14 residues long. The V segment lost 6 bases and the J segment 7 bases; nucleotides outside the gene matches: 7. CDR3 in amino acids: CASSSGQGTYTQYF. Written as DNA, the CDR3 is TGTGCCAGCAGCTCGGGACAGGGGACATATACGCAGTATTTT.

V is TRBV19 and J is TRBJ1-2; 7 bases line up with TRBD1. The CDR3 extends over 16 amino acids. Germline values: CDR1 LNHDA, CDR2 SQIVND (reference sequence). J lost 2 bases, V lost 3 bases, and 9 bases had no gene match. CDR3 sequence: CASSISTGQQNYGYTF. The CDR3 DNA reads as TGTGCCAGTAGTATTTCGACAGGGCAGCAGAACTATGGCTACACCTTC.

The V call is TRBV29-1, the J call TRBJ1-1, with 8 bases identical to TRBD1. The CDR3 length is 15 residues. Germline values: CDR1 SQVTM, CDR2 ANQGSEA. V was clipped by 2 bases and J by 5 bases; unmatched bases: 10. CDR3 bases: TGCAGCGTTGAAATTCGCGGACAGGGTCGGACTGAAGCTTTCTTT. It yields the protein CSVEIRGQGRTEAFF.

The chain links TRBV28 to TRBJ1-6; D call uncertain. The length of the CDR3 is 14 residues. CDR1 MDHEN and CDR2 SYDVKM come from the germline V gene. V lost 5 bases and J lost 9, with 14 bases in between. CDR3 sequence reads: CASSAKGRVSPLHF. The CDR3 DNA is TGTGCCAGCAGTGCCAAAGGGCGGGTTTCACCCCTCCACTTT.

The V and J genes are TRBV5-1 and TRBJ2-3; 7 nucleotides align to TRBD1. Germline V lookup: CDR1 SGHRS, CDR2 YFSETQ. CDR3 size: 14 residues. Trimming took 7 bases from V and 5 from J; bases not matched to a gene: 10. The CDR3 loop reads CASHAGGIRDTQYF. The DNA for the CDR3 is TGCGCCAGCCACGCAGGGGGAATCAGAGATACGCAGTATTTT.

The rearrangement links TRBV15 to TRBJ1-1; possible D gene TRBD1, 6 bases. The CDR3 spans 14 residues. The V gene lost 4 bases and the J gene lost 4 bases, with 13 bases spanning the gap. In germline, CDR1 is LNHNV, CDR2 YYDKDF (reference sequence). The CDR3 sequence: CATSTHKGGTEAFF. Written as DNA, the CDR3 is TGTGCCACCAGCACCCATAAAGGGGGCACTGAAGCTTTCTTT.

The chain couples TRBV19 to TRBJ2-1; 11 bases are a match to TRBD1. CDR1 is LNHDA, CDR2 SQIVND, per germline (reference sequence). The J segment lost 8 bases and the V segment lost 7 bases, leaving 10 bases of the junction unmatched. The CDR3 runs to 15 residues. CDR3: CASNRPGQGVDEQFF. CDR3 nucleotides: TGTGCCAGTAACAGACCGGGACAGGGGGTTGATGAGCAGTTCTTC.

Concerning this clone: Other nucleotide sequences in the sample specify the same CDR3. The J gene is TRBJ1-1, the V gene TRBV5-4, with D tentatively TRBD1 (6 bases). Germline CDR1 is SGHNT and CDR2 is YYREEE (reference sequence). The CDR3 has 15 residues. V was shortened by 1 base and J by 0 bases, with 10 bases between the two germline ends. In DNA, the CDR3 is TGTGCCAGCAGCTTGCCAGGACAGCTGAACACTGAAGCTTTCTTT. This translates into CASSLPGQLNTEAFF.

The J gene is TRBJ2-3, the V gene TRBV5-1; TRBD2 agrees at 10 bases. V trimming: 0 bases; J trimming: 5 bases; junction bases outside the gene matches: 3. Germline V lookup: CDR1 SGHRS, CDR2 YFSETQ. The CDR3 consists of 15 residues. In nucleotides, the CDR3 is TGCGCCAGCAGCTTGGAACTAGCGGGGAAAGATACGCAGTATTTT. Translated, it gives CASSLELAGKDTQYF.

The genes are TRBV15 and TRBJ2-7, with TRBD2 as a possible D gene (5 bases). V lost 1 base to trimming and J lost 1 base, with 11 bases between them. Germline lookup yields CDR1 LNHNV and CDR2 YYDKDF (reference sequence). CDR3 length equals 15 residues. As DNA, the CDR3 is TGTGCCACCAGCAGAGTTGAGACTACTTCCTACGAGCAGTACTTC. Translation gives CATSRVETTSYEQYF.

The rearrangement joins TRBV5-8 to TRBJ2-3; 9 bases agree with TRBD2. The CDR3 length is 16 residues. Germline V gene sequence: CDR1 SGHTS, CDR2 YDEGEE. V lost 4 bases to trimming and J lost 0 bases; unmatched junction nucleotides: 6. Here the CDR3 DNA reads TGTGCCAGCAGCAAAGGACTAGCGATTAGCACAGATACGCAGTATTTT. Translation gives CASSKGLAISTDTQYF.

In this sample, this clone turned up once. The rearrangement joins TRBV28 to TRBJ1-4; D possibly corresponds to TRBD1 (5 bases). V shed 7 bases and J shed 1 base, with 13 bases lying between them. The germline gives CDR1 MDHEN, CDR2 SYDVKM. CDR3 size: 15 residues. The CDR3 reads CASKPAGQTNEKLFF. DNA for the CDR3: TGTGCCAGCAAGCCCGCAGGACAAACTAATGAAAAACTGTTTTTT.

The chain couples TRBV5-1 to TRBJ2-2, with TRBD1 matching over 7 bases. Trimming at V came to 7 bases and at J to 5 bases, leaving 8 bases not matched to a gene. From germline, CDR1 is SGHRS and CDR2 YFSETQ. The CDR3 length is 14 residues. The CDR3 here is CASSSGQPTGELFF. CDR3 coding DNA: TGCGCCAGCTCTTCGGGACAGCCGACCGGGGAGCTGTTTTTT. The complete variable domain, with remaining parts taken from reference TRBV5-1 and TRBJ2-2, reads KAGVTQTPRYLIKTRGQQVTLSCSPISGHRSVSWYQQTPGQGLQFLFEYFSETQRNKGNFPGRFSGRQFSNSRSEMNVSTLELGDSALYLCASSSGQPTGELFFGEGSRLTVL.